The source of this T cell receptor beta chain is a study of siplizumab effects on memory and regulatory T cells. CDR1 SGHTA and CDR2 FQGNSA come from the germline V gene. This CDR3 comprises 13 residues. V gave up 5 bases and J gave up 6 bases; unmatched junction bases: 5. Generated by immunoSEQ multiplex PCR, the TCRdb table keeps only in-frame clones and is missing some. The data contain about 87,000 clones, nearly 95% of them singletons. Specimen: non-Treg CD4+ T cells sorted from blood. The rearrangement uses TRBV7-2 and TRBJ2-7, with TRBD1 identical over 9 bases. The clonotype comes from a human donor in good health. Written as DNA, the CDR3 is TGTGCCAGCAGCCGGGACAGGGAAGGCGAGCAGTACTTC. It is translated as CASSRDREGEQYF.